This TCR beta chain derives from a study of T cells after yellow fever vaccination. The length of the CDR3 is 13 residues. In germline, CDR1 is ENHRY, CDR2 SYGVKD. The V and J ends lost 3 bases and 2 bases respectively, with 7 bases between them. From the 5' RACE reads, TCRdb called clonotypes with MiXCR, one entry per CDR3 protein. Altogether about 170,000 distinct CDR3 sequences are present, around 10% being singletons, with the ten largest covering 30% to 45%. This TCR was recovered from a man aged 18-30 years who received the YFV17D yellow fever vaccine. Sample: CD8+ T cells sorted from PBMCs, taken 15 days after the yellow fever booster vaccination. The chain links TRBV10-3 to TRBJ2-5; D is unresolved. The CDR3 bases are TGTGCCATCAGTGAAGGGAATCAAGAGACCCAGTACTTC. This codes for CAISEGNQETQYF.